One sample yielded the 20 T cell receptor beta chains listed below, sequenced in a study of T cell changes during pregnancy in multiple sclerosis (dated by TCRdb to 2018 to 2020). Library preparation used the immunoSEQ multiplex PCR assay. TCRdb provides this immuneACCESS table in a form limited to in-frame rearrangements. Some clones are lacking; in checked studies, under half of them reflect an unresolved V gene, and why the rest are absent is not known. The sample contains approximately 70,000 clones, around 92% of them found a single time. About 1.4% of the sample belongs to the ten largest clones. Sequenced here: peripheral blood, sampled in the second trimester of pregnancy. The receptors stem from a female donor in good health, enrolled as a control in a pregnancy study.

The chain uses TRBV4-2 and TRBJ2-1; TRBD2 matches 11 bases. Germline V CDR1 and CDR2: LGHNA, YNFKEQ. J was trimmed by 6 bases and V by 0 bases; bases with no gene match: 1. The CDR3 runs 15 residues. Here the CDR3 DNA reads TGTGCCAGCAGCCAAGATAGCGGGGGGGCCAATGAGCAGTTCTTC. Residues: CASSQDSGGANEQFF.

The V call is TRBV4-1, the J call TRBJ1-3; D is unresolved. Germline V gives CDR1 MGHRA, CDR2 YSYEKL. The CDR3 loop spans 15 amino acids. V lost 6 bases to trimming and J lost 2 bases, with 14 bases between them. The CDR3 DNA reads TGCGCCAGCAGTCCAACGGGGAGCACTGGAAACACCATATATTTT. It specifies CASSPTGSTGNTIYF.

This chain joins TRBV7-8 and TRBJ1-4; tentatively, D is TRBD1 (6 bases). Trimming took off 4 bases at V and 8 bases at J, with 17 bases between the two ends. The germline gives CDR1 SGHVS, CDR2 FQNEAQ. This CDR3 is built from 15 residues. The DNA for the CDR3 is TGTGCCAGCAGCTCCTCAGGGACAAAGGGGGAAAAACTGTTTTTT. It specifies CASSSSGTKGEKLFF.

The chain combines TRBV6-6 with TRBJ1-1; D not certain. CDR1 is MNHNY and CDR2 is SVGAGI in the germline V gene (reference sequence). Trimming shortened V by 8 bases and J by 11 bases, and 15 bases separated the two germline ends. There are 11 residues in the CDR3. The CDR3 loop reads CASGEGRMAFF. The CDR3 bases are TGTGCCAGCGGTGAGGGAAGGATGGCTTTCTTT.

This chain connects TRBV7-5 to TRBJ1-2; the table gives TRBD1 as D, unverified against the DNA. TRBV7-5 is termed a pseudogene. The CDR3 covers 11 residues. CDR3 in amino acids: CARSPDRLDTF. For the CDR3, the DNA is TGTGCCAGAAGCCCCGACAGGCTGGACACCTTC.

The rearrangement joins TRBV28 to TRBJ2-7; 11 bases agree with TRBD1. The germline V gene has CDR1 MDHEN and CDR2 SYDVKM. This CDR3 has 16 residues. V lost 7 bases and J lost 2; bases outside the gene matches: 10. The CDR3 region is CASTLLPGQGAYEQYF. CDR3 in DNA: TGTGCCAGCACTCTTTTGCCGGGACAGGGGGCCTACGAGCAGTACTTC.

The V call is TRBV28, the J call TRBJ2-7; 10 nucleotides match TRBD1. With V trimmed by 2 bases and J by 3 bases, 4 bases remained unmatched. The CDR3 is 15 residues long. Germline CDR1 reads MDHEN; CDR2 reads SYDVKM. The CDR3 region is CASSLPGTGDYEQYF. CDR3 in DNA: TGTGCCAGCAGTTTACCCGGGACAGGGGACTACGAGCAGTACTTC.

The chain recombines TRBV7-3 with TRBJ2-7; 10 bases are shared with TRBD2. CDR3 length: 15 amino acids. Germline V gene lookup returns CDR1 SGHTA and CDR2 FQGTGA. V shed 5 bases, J shed 2 bases, and the junction held 6 bases outside the gene matches. The CDR3 DNA reads as TGTGCCAGCAGCCCCGGGACTAGCGCCGCCTACGAGCAGTACTTC. It encodes CASSPGTSAAYEQYF.

CDR3 sequence: CASSYQAPSTDTQYF. The CDR3 nucleotides read TGTGCCAGCAGTTATCAGGCCCCTAGCACAGATACGCAGTATTTT. The chain combines TRBV27 with TRBJ2-3; D is unresolved. V lost 4 bases and J 0 bases, leaving 11 bases between the germline ends. The length of the CDR3 is 15 residues. Per the germline V gene, CDR1 is MNHEY and CDR2 is SMNVEV (reference sequence).

The rearrangement joins TRBV5-1 to TRBJ1-1; TRBD1 is a possible D gene (5 bases). Trimming cost V 1 base and J 4 bases, with 11 bases left between them. The CDR3 has 14 residues. CDR1 is SGHRS, CDR2 YFSETQ, per germline. CDR3 nucleotide sequence: TGCGCCAGCAGCTTGTTAGGGGATAGCACTGAAGCTTTCTTT. Translation: CASSLLGDSTEAFF. Full variable domain (missing parts from reference TRBV5-1 and TRBJ1-1): KAGVTQTPRYLIKTRGQQVTLSCSPISGHRSVSWYQQTPGQGLQFLFEYFSETQRNKGNFPGRFSGRQFSNSRSEMNVSTLELGDSALYLCASSLLGDSTEAFFGQGTRLTVV.

CDR3 sequence: CASSAGTGVNTEAFF. The CDR3 DNA is TGCGCCAGCAGCGCAGGGACAGGGGTGAACACTGAAGCTTTCTTT. V gene TRBV5-1 combines with J gene TRBJ1-1, with TRBD1 identical over 10 bases. J lost 0 bases, V lost 4 bases, and 3 bases had no gene match. The germline V gene encodes CDR1 SGHRS and CDR2 YFSETQ. The CDR3 runs to 15 residues.

This chain links TRBV9 with TRBJ1-2; 7 bases map to TRBD1. The CDR3 totals 15 residues. V lost 0 bases, J lost 8 bases, and 10 bases stayed unmatched. Germline V gene sequence: CDR1 SGDLS, CDR2 YYNGEE. The CDR3, as DNA: TGTGCCAGCAGCGTAGATACGACAGGGATGTTCGGCTACACCTTC. This codes for CASSVDTTGMFGYTF.

The rearrangement uses TRBV7-2 and TRBJ1-5; tentatively, D is TRBD1 (6 bases). There are 15 residues in the CDR3. Germline CDR1 and CDR2: SGHTA and FQGNSA. The V gene lost 2 bases and the J gene lost 5 bases, with 13 bases spanning the gap. Written as DNA, the CDR3 is TGTGCCAGCAGCTTAATAATGGACAGTCATCAGCCCCAGCATTTT. It translates to CASSLIMDSHQPQHF. The whole variable domain, remainder taken from reference TRBV7-2 and TRBJ1-5, is GAGVSQSPSNKVTEKGKDVELRCDPISGHTALYWYRQSLGQGLEFLIYFQGNSAPDKSGLPSDRFSAERTGGSVSTLTIQRTQQEDSAVYLCASSLIMDSHQPQHFGDGTRLSIL.

The chain couples TRBV19 to TRBJ2-7; tentatively, D is TRBD1 (6 bases). The CDR3 has 12 amino acids. Trimming took off 7 bases at V and 2 bases at J, with 9 bases between the two ends. Germline CDR1 and CDR2: LNHDA and SQIVND (reference sequence). The chain's CDR3 is CASMDSTYEQYF. The CDR3 DNA follows: TGTGCCAGTATGGACAGCACCTACGAGCAGTACTTC.

CDR3 loop: CASSPSRGSNSPLHF. As DNA, the CDR3 is TGTGCCAGCAGCCCTAGTCGGGGTAGTAATTCACCCCTCCACTTT. This chain connects TRBV7-9 to TRBJ1-6; no firm D call. The CDR3 is 15 amino acids. V was pared by 5 bases and J by 6 bases, with 14 bases between. CDR1 and CDR2 (germline): SEHNR, FQNEAQ (reference sequence).

This clone was counted once. The rearrangement joins TRBV19 to TRBJ2-5, with 8 positions matching TRBD2. Per germline, CDR1 LNHDA and CDR2 SQIVND (reference sequence). The J segment lost 5 bases and the V segment lost 3 bases, leaving 8 bases of the junction unmatched. This CDR3 comprises 15 residues. As DNA, the CDR3 is TGTGCCAGTAGTATTTTAGCGGGAAGGGCGGAGACCCAGTACTTC. It is translated as CASSILAGRAETQYF.

The J gene is TRBJ2-1, the V gene TRBV5-1, with D possibly matching TRBD2 (6 bases). The length of the CDR3 is 14 residues. Per the germline V gene, CDR1 is SGHRS and CDR2 is YFSETQ. V was shortened by 4 bases and J by 8 bases, with 16 bases between the two germline ends. In nucleotides, the CDR3 is TGCGCCAGCAGCCTCGGGACTCCCTCCGATGAGCAGTTCTTC. This translates into CASSLGTPSDEQFF.

The chain couples TRBV4-3 to TRBJ2-3; D is ambiguous. This CDR3 comprises 16 residues. The V end lost 0 bases, the J end lost 1 base, and 11 bases lay between the germline ends. Germline assignment: CDR1 LGHNA and CDR2 YSLEER. Here the CDR3 reads CASSQEGRWGTDTQYF. CDR3 DNA: TGCGCCAGCAGCCAAGAGGGCAGATGGGGCACAGATACGCAGTATTTT.

The chain uses TRBV6-1 and TRBJ2-1, with TRBD2 matching 7 bases. Germline V CDR1 and CDR2: MNHNS, SASEGT. There are 14 residues in the CDR3. V lost 3 bases to trimming and J lost 7 bases; unmatched junction nucleotides: 6. The CDR3: CASSEREGHNEQFF. CDR3 nucleotide sequence: TGTGCCAGCAGTGAGAGGGAGGGCCATAATGAGCAGTTCTTC.

The V and J genes are TRBV9 and TRBJ1-2, with TRBD1 as a possible D gene (6 bases). Germline-derived CDR1 and CDR2 are SGDLS and YYNGEE. This CDR3 has 16 amino acids. Trimming removed 4 bases at V and 4 bases at J, with 20 bases between. The CDR3 DNA reads TGTGCCAGCAGCCTCGACGACAGGCCCCAGCCCTATGGCTACACCTTC. It codes for CASSLDDRPQPYGYTF.